This T cell receptor beta chain was profiled in a study of cytomegalovirus exposure and HLA in healthy donors. Study as a whole: Sequencing of approximately 190 million T cells in an earlier analysis found 95 million to 120 million unique TCR beta sequences. Early release data held 85 million or so unique TCRs from HLA-typed donors. Study-level points and caveats: Later work showed greater clonal expansion in HLA-associated TCR beta chains than in equally common others. According to a later analysis, most TCR beta chains associated with CMV appeared HLA-restricted.

Points on this clone: Antigen: not known.

60 Vbeta and 13 Jbeta primers were used in PCR. TCRdb keeps only in-frame clones here, not all; method: immunoSEQ multiplex PCR. The sample includes 300,000 or so clones, 80% to 90% of them seen just once. V lost 7 bases and J 3 bases, leaving 15 bases between the germline ends. Per the germline V gene, CDR1 is MDHEN and CDR2 is SYDVKM. The CDR3 length is 14 residues. V usage is TRBV28 and J usage is TRBJ1-2; the D is unclear. The source of this sequence is a woman aged 40 to 50 in good health and CMV-seropositive. The sequenced material came from PBMCs. Here the CDR3 reads CASNLRERYYGYTF. Written as DNA, the CDR3 is TGTGCCAGCAACTTACGCGAGAGATACTATGGCTACACCTTC.